This entry lists 15 T cell receptor beta chains sequenced from one sample in a study of breast tumors, draining lymph nodes, adjacent tissues. Breast cancer patients provided tissue from their axillary draining lymph nodes. MiXCR, applied by TCRdb to the multiplex PCR reads, yields one record per CDR3 protein. The sample carries about 230,000 distinct CDR3 sequences, 32% recorded once. Sequencing used axillary lymph node tissue. Every receptor here comes from a female donor with breast cancer. Some clones in this sample may be carry-over from other donors' samples.

This chain uses TRBV20-1 with TRBJ2-4; possibly TRBD2 for D (7 bases). With 6 bases removed from V and 0 bases from J, the gap between germline ends came to 21 bases. Per germline, CDR1 DFQATT and CDR2 SNEGSKA (reference sequence). This CDR3 has 17 residues. The CDR3 here is CSAGGGGILLAKNIQYF. As DNA, the CDR3 is TGCAGTGCGGGGGGGGGCGGGATCCTTCTAGCCAAAAACATTCAGTACTTC.

Ten or more counts support this clonotype. The chain carries TRBV4-1 and TRBJ1-4; the D gene is possibly TRBD1 (6 bases). The CDR3 is 14 amino acids. Trimming shortened V by 4 bases and J by 4 bases, and 10 bases separated the two germline ends. Germline loops: CDR1 MGHRA, CDR2 YSYEKL. The DNA for the CDR3 is TGCGCCAGCAGCCCCGGCAGGGGTAATGAAAAACTGTTTTTT. It specifies CASSPGRGNEKLFF.

This clonotype appeared many times. V usage is TRBV7-9 and J usage is TRBJ2-7; D may be TRBD1 (5 bases). The germline V gene has CDR1 SEHNR and CDR2 FQNEAQ (reference sequence). This CDR3 has 12 residues. V was clipped by 5 bases and J by 7 bases, with 12 bases between them. DNA for the CDR3: TGTGCCAGCAGCCTTCCCTCAGGGGAGCAGTACTTC. Translated: CASSLPSGEQYF.

A note on this clonotype: The junction shows a germline mismatch at one end, possibly a read error. The chain uses TRBV7-2 and TRBJ2-5; TRBD1 agrees at 9 bases. Germline V CDR1 and CDR2: SGHTA, FQGNSA. The CDR3 spans 14 residues. CDR3 DNA sequence: TGTGCTAGCAGCTACAGGGGGCAGGAGGAGACCCAGTACTTC. Protein product: CASSYRGQEETQYF.

This clonotype was detected many times. The rearrangement links TRBV20-1 to TRBJ2-7; 16 positions agree with TRBD2. The V and J ends lost 6 bases and 6 bases, in that order; junction bases with no gene match: 14. Germline V gives CDR1 DFQATT, CDR2 SNEGSKA (reference sequence). The CDR3 extends over 17 amino acids. CDR3 protein: CSAAGTSGRAHLGEQYF. For the CDR3, the DNA is TGCAGTGCAGCCGGGACTAGCGGGAGGGCCCATCTGGGCGAGCAGTACTTC.

This clonotype has a count of ten or more. The chain employs TRBV29-1 and TRBJ1-5, with TRBD1 as a possible D gene (5 bases). The CDR3 extends over 14 amino acids. Trimming took 5 bases from V and 1 from J, leaving 12 bases between them. CDR1 SQVTM and CDR2 ANQGSEA come from the germline V gene. The CDR3 is CSVWDSTSNQPQHF. In nucleotides, the CDR3 is TGCAGCGTTTGGGACTCTACGAGCAATCAGCCCCAGCATTTT.

The chain combines TRBV29-1 with TRBJ1-6; 9 nucleotides align to TRBD1. The CDR3 extends over 14 amino acids. Per the germline V gene, CDR1 is SQVTM and CDR2 is ANQGSEA. The V and J ends lost 3 bases and 13 bases, in that order; junction bases with no gene match: 10. The CDR3 region has the DNA TGCAGCGTTGACGCGGGACAGGGAACTCACCCCCTCCACTTT. This translates into CSVDAGQGTHPLHF.

The rearrangement uses TRBV27 and TRBJ2-5, with TRBD2 matching 10 bases. J gave up 5 bases and V 4 bases, and 13 bases lay outside the gene matches. The CDR3 spans 17 residues. In germline, CDR1 is MNHEY, CDR2 SMNVEV (reference sequence). CDR3 DNA sequence: TGTGCCAGCAGTTCGGCTACACTAGCGGGACGATGGGAGACCCAGTACTTC. It codes for CASSSATLAGRWETQYF.

This clonotype was seen ten or more times. V usage is TRBV7-2 and J usage is TRBJ1-2; possibly TRBD1 for D (6 bases). With 3 bases removed from V and 4 bases from J, the gap between germline ends came to 12 bases. The CDR3 sequence is 14 residues long. The V gene's germline CDR1 is SGHTA and CDR2 FQGNSA. CDR3 sequence reads: CASSLDSSIYGYTF. Here the CDR3 DNA reads TGTGCCAGCAGCTTGGACAGCTCTATCTATGGCTACACCTTC.

This clonotype was recorded at least ten times. This CDR3 is missing its conserved last phenylalanine or tryptophan, likely due to a read error. The chain links TRBV5-4 to TRBJ2-6, with D possibly TRBD1 on 6 matching bases. Germline V gene sequence: CDR1 SGHNT, CDR2 YYREEE (reference sequence). Trimming shortened V by 3 bases and J by 1 base, and 11 bases separated the two germline ends. The CDR3 sequence is 16 residues long. The CDR3 protein is CASSSGHRSGANVLTL. In DNA, the CDR3 is TGTGCCAGCAGCTCGGGACACCGATCTGGGGCCAACGTCCTGACTCTC.

This clonotype was seen many times. The chain joins TRBV6-1 to TRBJ2-3; perhaps TRBD1 as D (5 bases). From germline, CDR1 is MNHNS and CDR2 SASEGT. The CDR3 runs 17 residues. Trimming pared 5 bases from V and 0 bases from J, leaving 18 bases between. CDR3 bases: TGTGCCAGCAGTAAAAGGGGTATCGCAACTAGCACAGATACGCAGTATTTT. Protein sequence: CASSKRGIATSTDTQYF.

The chain carries TRBV11-3 and TRBJ2-7, with TRBD2 identical over 13 bases. The trim removed 5 bases at V and 5 bases at J, leaving 12 bases unmatched. The CDR3 is made up of 17 amino acids. Per germline, CDR1 SGHNT and CDR2 YENEEA. The CDR3 DNA follows: TGTGCCAGCAGCCCCCGGACTAGCGGGAGTTGGCAGAACGAGCAGTACTTC. Translation: CASSPRTSGSWQNEQYF.

This clonotype is a singleton in its sample. CDR3 nucleotides: TGTGCCAGCAGCTTAGGTCAGGGTAATGCAAACACCATATATTTT. Translated, it gives CASSLGQGNANTIYF. The chain couples TRBV5-5 to TRBJ1-3, with a weak D call TRBD1 (5 bases). The CDR3 is 15 amino acids. The germline gives CDR1 SGHKS, CDR2 YYEKEE (reference sequence). With 2 bases removed from V and 6 bases from J, the gap between germline ends came to 15 bases.

This clonotype appeared a few times. This may be a read error: a much more frequent sequence differs by one nucleotide. The rearrangement joins TRBV6-5 to TRBJ2-7; the match to TRBD1 covers 8 bases. CDR3 length: 12 amino acids. The V gene's germline CDR1 is MNHEY and CDR2 SVGAGI. CDR3 sequence (DNA): TGTACCAGCAGGGGGCAGTCCTACGAGCAGTACTTC. This gives the protein CTSRGQSYEQYF.

CDR3 coding DNA: TGCAGTGCTAGAGAGAAGGCGGGGGTACTATACAATGAGCAGTTCTTC. Its translation is CSAREKAGVLYNEQFF. The chain is built from TRBV20-1 and TRBJ2-1, with 7 positions matching TRBD2. Germline loops: CDR1 DFQATT, CDR2 SNEGSKA (reference sequence). V dropped 0 bases and J dropped 4; count of bases not matched to a gene: 9. This CDR3 is 16 amino acids long.